The present T cell receptor (beta chain) was sequenced within a study of cytomegalovirus exposure and HLA in healthy donors. General study points: It has been reported that TCR beta sequences accurately predicted the HLA-A and HLA-B alleles of most subjects. Solely CMV serostatus was available to characterize immune exposure.

Concerning this clone: Its antigen remains unknown.

V was pared by 2 bases and J by 4 bases, with 11 bases between. Germline CDR1 is SEHNR and CDR2 is FQNEAQ (reference sequence). CDR3 length: 14 residues. The donors gave bone marrow, and they were healthy. 13 Jbeta primers and 60 Vbeta primers were used for the PCR. Libraries were prepared by immunoSEQ multiplex PCR; TCRdb keeps only in-frame clonotypes and omits some of them. The sample includes about 98,000 clones, 69% of them seen just once. This TCR was recovered from a female donor in good health and CMV-seronegative. The rearrangement joins TRBV7-9 to TRBJ1-1; tentative D call: TRBD1 (5 bases). Sequenced sample: PBMCs. The CDR3 is CASSLREGSTEAFF. CDR3 coding DNA: TGTGCCAGCAGCTTACGGGAGGGGAGCACTGAAGCTTTCTTT.